One TCR beta chain is described in this entry. The CDR3 runs to 14 residues. With V trimmed by 5 bases and J by 9 bases, 6 bases remained unmatched. In germline, CDR1 is SGHTA, CDR2 FQGNSA. The sample is drawn from a study of blood T cell repertoires in COVID-19. Study-level background: The samples span acute and convalescent COVID-19 from the United States, Italy and Spain.

Original processing notes: Using reference gene primer amplification, nucleated cell counts were estimated. The assay was immunoSEQ multiplex PCR, and TCRdb's table has in-frame clones only and misses some. V and J calls and clone size are copied from that table; D and trimming were computed from the DNA. The sample has under 450,000 clones, roughly 87% seen once; the top ten hold 2.5% to 3.5%. Living in 24 US areas, the participants were between roughly 18 and 90 years of age. Recovered status in Cohort 3 required two negative PCRs, clearance, or symptom resolution. Source material: PBMCs or T cells enriched from blood (not recorded which). J is TRBJ2-4 and V is TRBV7-2; 11 bases align to TRBD1. This clonotype was obtained from a woman aged 25 to 45 who had recovered from COVID-19. CDR3 in amino acids: CASSKRDRGGIQYF. CDR3 bases: TGTGCCAGCAGCAAACGGGACAGGGGGGGCATTCAGTACTTC.